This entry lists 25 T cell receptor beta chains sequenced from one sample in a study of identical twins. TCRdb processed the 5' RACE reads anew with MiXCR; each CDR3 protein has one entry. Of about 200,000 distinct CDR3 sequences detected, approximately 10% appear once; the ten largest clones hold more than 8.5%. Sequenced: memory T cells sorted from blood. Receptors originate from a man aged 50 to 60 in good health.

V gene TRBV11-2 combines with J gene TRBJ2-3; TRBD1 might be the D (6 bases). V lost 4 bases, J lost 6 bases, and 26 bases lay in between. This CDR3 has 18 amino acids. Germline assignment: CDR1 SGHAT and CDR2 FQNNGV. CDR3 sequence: CASSSLEQGRASSDTQYF. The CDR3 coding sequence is TGTGCCAGCAGCTCTCTTGAACAGGGTCGAGCTTCCTCGGATACGCAGTATTTT.

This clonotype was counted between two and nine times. CDR3 coding DNA: TGTGCCAGCAGTGGGGCGGGATCTGGAAACACCATATATTTT. Its translation is CASSGAGSGNTIYF. The rearrangement links TRBV28 to TRBJ1-3; D is perhaps TRBD1 (5 bases). Germline V CDR1 and CDR2: MDHEN, SYDVKM. Trimming removed 5 bases from V and 1 base from J, with 9 bases in between. This CDR3 spans 14 amino acids.

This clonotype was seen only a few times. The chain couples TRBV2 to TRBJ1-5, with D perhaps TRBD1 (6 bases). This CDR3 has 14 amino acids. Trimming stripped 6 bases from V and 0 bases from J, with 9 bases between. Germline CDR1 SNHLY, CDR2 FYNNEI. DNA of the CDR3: TGTGCCAGCAGAGGGGACACTAGCAATCAGCCCCAGCATTTT. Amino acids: CASRGDTSNQPQHF.

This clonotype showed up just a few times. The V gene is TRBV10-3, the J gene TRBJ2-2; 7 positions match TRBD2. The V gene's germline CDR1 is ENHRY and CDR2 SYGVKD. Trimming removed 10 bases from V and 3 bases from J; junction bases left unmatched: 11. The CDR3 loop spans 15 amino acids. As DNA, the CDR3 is TGTGCCACCGCCTACCGGGAGGCTTACACCGGGGAGCTGTTTTTT. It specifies CATAYREAYTGELFF.

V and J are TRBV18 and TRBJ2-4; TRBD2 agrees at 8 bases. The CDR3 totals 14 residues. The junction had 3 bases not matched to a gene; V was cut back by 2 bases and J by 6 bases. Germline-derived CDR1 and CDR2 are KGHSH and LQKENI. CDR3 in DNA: TGTGCCAGCTCACCAGGAGCGGGGGCAAACATTCAGTACTTC. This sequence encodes CASSPGAGANIQYF.

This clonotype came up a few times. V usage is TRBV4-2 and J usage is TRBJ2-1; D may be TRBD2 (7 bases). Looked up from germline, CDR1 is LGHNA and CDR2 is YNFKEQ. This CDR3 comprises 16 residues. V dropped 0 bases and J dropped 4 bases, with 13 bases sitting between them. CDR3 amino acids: CASSQEQGGRYNEQFF. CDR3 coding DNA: TGTGCCAGCAGCCAAGAACAGGGAGGGCGATACAATGAGCAGTTCTTC.

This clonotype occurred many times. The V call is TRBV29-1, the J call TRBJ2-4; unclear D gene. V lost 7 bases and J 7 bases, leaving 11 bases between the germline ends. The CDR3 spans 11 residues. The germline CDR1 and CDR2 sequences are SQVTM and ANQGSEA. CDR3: CSAELGNIQYF. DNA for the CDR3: TGCAGCGCTGAGCTAGGGAACATTCAGTACTTC.

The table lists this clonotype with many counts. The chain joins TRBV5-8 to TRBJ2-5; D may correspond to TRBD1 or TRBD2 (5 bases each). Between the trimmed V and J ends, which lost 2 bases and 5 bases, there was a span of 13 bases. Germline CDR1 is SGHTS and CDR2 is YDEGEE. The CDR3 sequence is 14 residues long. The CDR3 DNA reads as TGTGCCAGCAGCTTAGGGACGACGAGGGAGACCCAGTACTTC. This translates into CASSLGTTRETQYF. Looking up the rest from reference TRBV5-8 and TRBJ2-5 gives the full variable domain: EAGVTQSPTHLIKTRGQQATLRCSPISGHTSVYWYQQALGLGLQFLLWYDEGEERNRGNFPPRFSGRQFPNYSSELNVNALELEDSALYLCASSLGTTRETQYFGPGTRLLVL.

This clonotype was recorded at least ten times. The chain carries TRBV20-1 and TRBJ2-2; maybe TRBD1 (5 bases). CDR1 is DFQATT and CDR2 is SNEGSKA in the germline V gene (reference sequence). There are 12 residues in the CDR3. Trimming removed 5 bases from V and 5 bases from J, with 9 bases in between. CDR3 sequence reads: CSAPRQTGELFF. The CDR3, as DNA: TGCAGTGCTCCACGACAGACCGGGGAGCTGTTTTTT.

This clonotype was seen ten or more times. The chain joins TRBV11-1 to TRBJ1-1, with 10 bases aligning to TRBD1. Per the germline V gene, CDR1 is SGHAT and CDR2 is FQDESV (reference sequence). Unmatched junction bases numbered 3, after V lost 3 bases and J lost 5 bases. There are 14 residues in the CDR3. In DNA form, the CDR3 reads TGTGCCAGCAGCTTTGCGGACAGGGGGACTGAAGCTTTCTTT. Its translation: CASSFADRGTEAFF.

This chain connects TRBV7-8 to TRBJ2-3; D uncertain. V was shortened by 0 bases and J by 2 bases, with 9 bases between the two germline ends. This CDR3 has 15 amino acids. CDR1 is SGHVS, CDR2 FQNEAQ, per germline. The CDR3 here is CASSLAGSPTDTQYF. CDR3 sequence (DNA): TGTGCCAGCAGCTTAGCGGGGTCCCCCACAGATACGCAGTATTTT.

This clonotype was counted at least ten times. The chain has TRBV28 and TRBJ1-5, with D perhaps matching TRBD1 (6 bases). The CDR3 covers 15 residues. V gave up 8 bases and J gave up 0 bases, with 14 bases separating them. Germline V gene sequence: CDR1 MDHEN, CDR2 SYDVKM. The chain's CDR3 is CASASGHSSNQPQHF. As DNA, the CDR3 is TGTGCCAGCGCTTCGGGACACTCTAGCAATCAGCCCCAGCATTTT.

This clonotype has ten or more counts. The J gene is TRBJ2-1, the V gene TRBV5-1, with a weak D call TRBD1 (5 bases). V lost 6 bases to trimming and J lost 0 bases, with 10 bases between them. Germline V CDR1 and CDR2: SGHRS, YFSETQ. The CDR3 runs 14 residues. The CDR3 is CASMRDSSYNEQFF. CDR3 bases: TGCGCCAGCATGCGAGACAGCTCCTACAATGAGCAGTTCTTC.

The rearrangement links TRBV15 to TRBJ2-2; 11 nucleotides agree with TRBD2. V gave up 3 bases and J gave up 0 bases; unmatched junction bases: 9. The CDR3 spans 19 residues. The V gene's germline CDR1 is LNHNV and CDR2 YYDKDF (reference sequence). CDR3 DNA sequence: TGTGCCACCAGCAGGGTACTAGCGGGAGAATGGGCGAACACCGGGGAGCTGTTTTTT. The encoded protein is CATSRVLAGEWANTGELFF.

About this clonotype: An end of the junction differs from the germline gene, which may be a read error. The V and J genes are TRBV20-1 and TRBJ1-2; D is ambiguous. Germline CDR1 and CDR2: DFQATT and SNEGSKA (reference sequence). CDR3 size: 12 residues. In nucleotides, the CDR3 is TGCGGTGCTAGGATTGCCCCCTATGGCTACACCTTC. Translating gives CGARIAPYGYTF.

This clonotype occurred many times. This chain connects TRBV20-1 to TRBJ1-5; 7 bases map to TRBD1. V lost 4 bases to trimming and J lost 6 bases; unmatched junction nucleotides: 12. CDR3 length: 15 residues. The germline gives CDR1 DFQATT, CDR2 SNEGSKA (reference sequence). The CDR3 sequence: CSATRQGFSFQPQHF. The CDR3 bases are TGCAGTGCTACCCGACAGGGCTTTTCCTTTCAGCCCCAGCATTTT.

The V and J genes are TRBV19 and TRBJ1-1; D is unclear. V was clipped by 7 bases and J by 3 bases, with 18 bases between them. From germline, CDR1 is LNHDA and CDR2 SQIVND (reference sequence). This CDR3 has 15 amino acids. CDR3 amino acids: CASKGSRNLDTEAFF. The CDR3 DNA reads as TGTGCCAGTAAAGGAAGCCGGAACCTTGACACTGAAGCTTTCTTT.

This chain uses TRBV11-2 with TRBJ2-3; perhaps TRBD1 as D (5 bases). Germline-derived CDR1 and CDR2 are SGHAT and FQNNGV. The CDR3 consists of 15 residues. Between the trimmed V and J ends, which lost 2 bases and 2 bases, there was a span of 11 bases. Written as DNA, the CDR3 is TGTGCCAGCAGCTTACGTGGACAACTCACAGATACGCAGTATTTT. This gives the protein CASSLRGQLTDTQYF. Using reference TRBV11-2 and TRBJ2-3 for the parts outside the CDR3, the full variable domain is EAGVAQSPRYKIIEKRQSVAFWCNPISGHATLYWYQQILGQGPKLLIQFQNNGVVDDSQLPKDRFSAERLKGVDSTLKIQPAKLEDSAVYLCASSLRGQLTDTQYFGPGTRLTVL.

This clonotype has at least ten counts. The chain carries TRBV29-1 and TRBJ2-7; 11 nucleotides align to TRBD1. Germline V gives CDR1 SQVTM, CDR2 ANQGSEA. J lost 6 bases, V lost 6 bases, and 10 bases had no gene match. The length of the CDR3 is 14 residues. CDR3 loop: CSVERDRGSSEQYF. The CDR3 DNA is TGCAGCGTAGAAAGGGACAGGGGGAGTTCCGAGCAGTACTTC.

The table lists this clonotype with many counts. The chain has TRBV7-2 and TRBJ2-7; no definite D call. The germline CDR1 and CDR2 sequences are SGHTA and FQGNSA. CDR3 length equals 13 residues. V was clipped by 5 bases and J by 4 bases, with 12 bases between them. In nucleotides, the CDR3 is TGTGCCAGCAGCGTCAGGACCTTATACGAGCAGTACTTC. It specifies CASSVRTLYEQYF.

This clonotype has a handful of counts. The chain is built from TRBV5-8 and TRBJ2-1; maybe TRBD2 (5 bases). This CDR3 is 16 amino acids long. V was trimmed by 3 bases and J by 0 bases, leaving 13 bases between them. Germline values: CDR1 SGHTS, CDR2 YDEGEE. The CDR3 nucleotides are TGTGCCAGCAGCTCACTAGTCCCTATCTCCTACAATGAGCAGTTCTTC. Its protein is CASSSLVPISYNEQFF. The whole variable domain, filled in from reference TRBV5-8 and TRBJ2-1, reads EAGVTQSPTHLIKTRGQQATLRCSPISGHTSVYWYQQALGLGLQFLLWYDEGEERNRGNFPPRFSGRQFPNYSSELNVNALELEDSALYLCASSSLVPISYNEQFFGPGTRLTVL.

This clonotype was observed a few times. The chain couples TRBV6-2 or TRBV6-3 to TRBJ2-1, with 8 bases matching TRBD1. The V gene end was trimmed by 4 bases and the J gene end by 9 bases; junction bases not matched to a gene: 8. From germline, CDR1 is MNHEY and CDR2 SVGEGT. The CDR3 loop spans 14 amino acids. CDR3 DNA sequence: TGTGCCAGCAGTTCAATGGGACAGGCAATTGAGCAGTTCTTC. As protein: CASSSMGQAIEQFF.

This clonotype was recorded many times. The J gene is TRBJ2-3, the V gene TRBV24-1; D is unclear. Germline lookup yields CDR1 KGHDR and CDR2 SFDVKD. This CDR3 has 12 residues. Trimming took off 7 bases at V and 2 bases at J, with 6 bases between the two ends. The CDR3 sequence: CATSEVTDTQYF. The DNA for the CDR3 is TGTGCCACCAGCGAGGTCACAGATACGCAGTATTTT.

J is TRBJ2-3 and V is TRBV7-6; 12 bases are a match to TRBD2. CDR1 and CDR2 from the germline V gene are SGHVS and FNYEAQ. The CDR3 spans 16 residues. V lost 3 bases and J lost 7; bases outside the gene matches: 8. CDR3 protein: CASSLTTSGSVHTQYF. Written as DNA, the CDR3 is TGTGCCAGCAGCTTGACGACTAGCGGGAGTGTTCATACGCAGTATTTT.

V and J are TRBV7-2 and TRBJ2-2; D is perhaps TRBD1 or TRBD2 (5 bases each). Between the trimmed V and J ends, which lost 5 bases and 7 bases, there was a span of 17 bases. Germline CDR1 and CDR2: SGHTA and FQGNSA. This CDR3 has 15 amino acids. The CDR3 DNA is TGTGCCAGCAGCCGAAACGGGGCGCCGGGCGGGGAGCTGTTTTTT. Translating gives CASSRNGAPGGELFF.